The 21 T cell receptor beta chains below were found in one sample sequenced in a study of tissue T cells after allogeneic stem cell transplantation. Profiled with immunoSEQ multiplex PCR; TCRdb holds only in-frame clones, not every one. The top ten hold roughly 0.38% of the sample, which has some 22,000 clones, more than 65% seen once. The sequenced sample was blood. These receptors came from a female BALB/c mouse in good health. Mouse MHC haplotype: H2-d.

Details on this clone: Gene names refer to mouse genes. CDR3 DNA, as far as it was read: TGTGCCAGCAGCTGGGGCCTGGGGGGTGAACAGTAC. This translates into CASSWGLGGEQY. The full CDR3 protein reads CASSWGLGGEQYF. This chain uses TRBV19 with TRBJ2-7, with TRBD2 identical over 8 bases. Read data end 1 residue before the CDR3 end; the end is taken from the germline J gene. The CDR3 is made up of 13 amino acids. V lost 5 bases, J lost 6 bases, and 7 bases stayed unmatched. Germline V lookup: CDR1 FNHDT, CDR2 SITEND (reference sequence).

This clone was recorded a few times. Gene names and germline refer to mouse. CDR3 loop: CASGEDWGATYEQYF. The covered CDR3 bases are TGTGCCAGCGGTGAGGACTGGGGGGCGACCTATGAACAGTAC. The rearrangement links TRBV13-2 to TRBJ2-7; 11 bases line up with TRBD2. Read data end 1 residue before the CDR3 end; the end is taken from the germline J gene. The CDR3 is 15 amino acids. Germline V lookup: CDR1 NNHNN, CDR2 SYGAGS (reference sequence). V trimming: 2 bases; J trimming: 2 bases; junction bases outside the gene matches: 3.

Regarding this clone: Gene names and germline match the mouse. Read data end 1 residue before the CDR3 end; the end is taken from the germline J gene. This chain joins TRBV14 and TRBJ2-7; 9 nucleotides line up with TRBD2. There are 14 residues in the CDR3. Germline CDR1 reads SGHDT; CDR2 reads FRDEAV. The ends lost 0 bases at V and 4 bases at J; junction bases unmatched: 2. This CDR3 is CASSFSWGGYEQYF. CDR3 bases read: TGTGCCAGCAGTTTCTCCTGGGGGGGATATGAACAGTAC.

On this clone: Mouse gene names apply. The DNA ends 1 residue before the CDR3 does, and the rest of the CDR3 is filled in from the germline J gene. The rearrangement joins TRBV19 to TRBJ2-4; the D gene is possibly TRBD2 (6 bases). The CDR3 spans 15 residues. Germline-derived CDR1 and CDR2 are FNHDT and SITEND (reference sequence). Trimming took 1 base from V and 2 from J, leaving 11 bases between them. The sequenced part of the CDR3 DNA is TGTGCCAGCAGTATACGCTGGGGATCTCAAAACACCTTGTAC. This translates into CASSIRWGSQNTLY. The whole CDR3 protein reads CASSIRWGSQNTLYF.

In its sample, this clone was seen once. Germline and genes: mouse. The read is 1 residue too short to cover the CDR3 end, so that end is filled in from the germline J gene. The chain is built from TRBV1 and TRBJ2-5; TRBD1 agrees at 7 bases. The V segment lost 1 base and the J segment 6 bases; nucleotides outside the gene matches: 4. The CDR3 covers 14 residues. Germline lookup yields CDR1 NSQYPW and CDR2 LRSPGD (reference sequence). CDR3 bases read: TGCACCTGCAGTGCAGCGACAGGGCGGGACACCCAGTAC. It encodes CTCSAATGRDTQY. In full, the CDR3 is CTCSAATGRDTQYF.

Of note for this clone: Gene labels here are mouse ones. CDR3: CASRRLGEYEQYF. The covered CDR3 bases are TGTGCAAGCAGAAGACTGGGGGAATATGAACAGTAC. The chain recombines TRBV16 with TRBJ2-7; TRBD2 aligns across 9 bases. With the read ending 1 residue before the CDR3 end, the germline J gene is used to fill in that end. The CDR3 is made up of 13 amino acids. The V and J ends lost 6 bases and 4 bases, in that order; junction bases with no gene match: 4. Germline CDR1 is SGHSA and CDR2 is FRNQAP.

Concerning this clone itself: All gene names here are mouse names. The CDR3: CASSFLGLNTEVFF. The DNA read from the CDR3 is TGTGCCAGCAGTTTCCTGGGGCTCAACACAGAAGTCTTC. The chain is built from TRBV14 and TRBJ1-1, with D possibly TRBD1 on 5 matching bases. The read finishes 1 residue shy of the CDR3 end, and the germline J gene is used to complete it. Trimming removed 1 base at V and 2 bases at J, with 9 bases between. This CDR3 contains 14 residues. Germline CDR1 reads SGHDT; CDR2 reads FRDEAV.

Regarding this clone: Gene names follow the mouse nomenclature. The observed sequence ends 1 residue before the CDR3 terminus, with the missing tail filled in from the germline J gene. The V and J genes are TRBV29 and TRBJ2-3, with 8 nucleotides matching TRBD2. Germline V lookup: CDR1 MSHET, CDR2 SYDVDS. The CDR3 totals 15 residues. V shed 3 bases and J 2 bases; nucleotides not matched to a gene: 4. CDR3 bases read: TGTGCTAGCAGTTTGGGGGGGCGCGTTGCAGAAACGCTGTAT. This encodes CASSLGGRVAETLY. Given in full, the CDR3 is CASSLGGRVAETLYF.

This clone appeared a few times. Germline and genes: mouse. The CDR3 bases that were read are TGTGCCAGCAGTATAGCTGGGACAAATTCCAACGAAAGATTATTT. It specifies CASSIAGTNSNERLF. The full CDR3 sequence reads CASSIAGTNSNERLFF. This chain joins TRBV19 and TRBJ1-4; D may be TRBD1 (6 bases). Read data end 1 residue before the CDR3 end; the end is taken from the germline J gene. The CDR3 has 16 amino acids. Germline loops: CDR1 FNHDT, CDR2 SITEND (reference sequence). Between the trimmed V and J ends, which lost 0 bases and 1 base, there was a span of 10 bases.

A few counts support this clone. The gene symbols are mouse symbols. The CDR3 reads CASGAGGNDEQYF. The CDR3 DNA, read in part, is TGTGCCAGCGGTGCTGGGGGGAATGATGAACAGTAC. V usage is TRBV13-2 and J usage is TRBJ2-7; 8 nucleotides align to TRBD2. Sequencing ends 1 residue short of the CDR3 end; the germline J gene provides the rest. CDR3 length: 13 amino acids. J lost 5 bases, V lost 3 bases, and 4 bases had no gene match. Germline values: CDR1 NNHNN, CDR2 SYGAGS (reference sequence).

This clone came up once. Each gene name is a mouse one. The read halts 1 residue ahead of the CDR3 end, with the missing end drawn from the germline J gene. The rearrangement links TRBV24 to TRBJ2-4; 7 positions match TRBD1. Germline V gene sequence: CDR1 KGHTA, CDR2 FRNEEI. The junction had 3 bases not matched to a gene; V was cut back by 4 bases and J by 2 bases. The CDR3 is 14 amino acids. The CDR3 is CASSPTGTQNTLYF. The sequenced part of the CDR3 DNA is TGTGCCAGCAGTCCGACAGGGACTCAAAACACCTTGTAC.

Notes on this clone: Mouse names are used for the genes. The sequence runs out 1 residue before the end of the CDR3; the remainder is reconstructed from the germline J gene. This chain connects TRBV1 to TRBJ2-5, with a tentative D call TRBD2 (6 bases). The CDR3 contains 14 residues. Trimming cost V 3 bases and J 0 bases, with 7 bases left between them. The germline CDR1 and CDR2 sequences are NSQYPW and LRSPGD (reference sequence). The chain's CDR3 is CTCSAGGNQDTQYF. The CDR3 bases that were read are TGCACCTGCAGTGCGGGGGGAAACCAAGACACCCAGTAC.

Notes on this clone: Gene names and germline refer to mouse. The read falls 1 residue short of the CDR3 end, and the missing part is taken from the germline J gene. V gene TRBV13-2 combines with J gene TRBJ2-3; TRBD2 matches at 7 bases. V dropped 2 bases and J dropped 0; count of bases not matched to a gene: 3. Germline V CDR1 and CDR2: NNHNN, SYGAGS (reference sequence). This CDR3 contains 15 residues. The CDR3 DNA, read in part, is TGTGCCAGCGGTGACTGGGGGTCTAGTGCAGAAACGCTGTAT. Its translation is CASGDWGSSAETLY. The whole CDR3 protein reads CASGDWGSSAETLYF.

On this clone itself: The listed genes are named as in mouse. Here the CDR3 reads CASGDAGYAETLYF. Incomplete CDR3 DNA: TGTGCCAGCGGTGATGCCGGTTATGCAGAAACGCTGTAT. V and J are TRBV13-2 and TRBJ2-3, with no clear D. The read stops 1 residue short of the end of the CDR3; the missing end is completed from the germline J gene. Germline V gene data show CDR1 as NNHNN and CDR2 as SYGAGS (reference sequence). The ends were cut back, 0 bases at V and 2 bases at J, with 7 bases in the middle. The CDR3 has 14 amino acids.

This clone was picked up a small number of times. Here the gene names and germline are mouse. The CDR3 is cut off 1 residue early in the read; its end comes from the germline J gene. The chain uses TRBV13-2 and TRBJ1-5; D is undetermined. CDR1 and CDR2 (germline): NNHNN, SYGAGS (reference sequence). Trimming cost V 0 bases and J 2 bases, with 6 bases left between them. There are 14 residues in the CDR3. CDR3 DNA (partial): TGTGCCAGCGGTGATGTGGCAGACAACCAGGCTCCGCTT. Encoded protein: CASGDVADNQAPL. The entire CDR3 protein reads CASGDVADNQAPLF.

This clone came up a few times. The gene names given are mouse names. The read terminates 1 residue ahead of where the CDR3 ends, so the germline J gene completes it. The gene calls are TRBV5 and TRBJ2-5, with TRBD2 identical over 8 bases. The V gene's germline CDR1 is LGHNA and CDR2 YNLKQL (reference sequence). CDR3 size: 14 residues. Germline trimming cut 0 bases from V and 7 bases from J; bases unmatched to any gene: 3. The DNA read from the CDR3 is TGTGCCAGCAGCCAAGACTGGGGGGAAAACACCCAGTAC. Translated: CASSQDWGENTQY. The full CDR3 is CASSQDWGENTQYF.

On this clone itself: These gene names are mouse names. The read terminates 1 residue ahead of where the CDR3 ends, so the germline J gene completes it. The chain carries TRBV20 and TRBJ2-4; perhaps TRBD1 as D (6 bases). CDR1 GFQATS and CDR2 STVNSAI come from the germline V gene. The CDR3 extends over 14 amino acids. The V and J ends lost 0 bases and 0 bases respectively, with 7 bases between them. The part of the CDR3 DNA that was read is TGTGGTGCTAGGGAAGGGGGTAGTCAAAACACCTTGTAC. It is translated as CGAREGGSQNTLY. The entire CDR3 is CGAREGGSQNTLYF.

As regards this clone: Gene names and germline refer to mouse. CDR3 amino acids: CASSDAQYSGNTLYF. The sequenced part of the CDR3 DNA is TGTGCCAGCAGTGATGCACAGTATTCTGGAAATACGCTCTAT. The chain is built from TRBV13-3 and TRBJ1-3; D is uncertain. Read data end 1 residue before the CDR3 end; the end is taken from the germline J gene. V lost 0 bases to trimming and J lost 0 bases, with 7 bases between them. Germline CDR1 reads NNHDY; CDR2 reads SYVADS. This CDR3 has 15 residues.

On this clone itself: Gene names are mouse gene names. From the germline J gene comes the end of the CDR3, since the read stops 1 residue before it. The J gene is TRBJ2-3, the V gene TRBV3; D uncertain. The germline V gene has CDR1 SNHLY and CDR2 FYNGKV (reference sequence). The CDR3 runs to 14 residues. Trimming cost V 6 bases and J 0 bases, with 10 bases left between them. The CDR3 bases that were read are TGTGCCAGCAGTACAGAGGATAGTGCAGAAACGCTGTAT. This codes for CASSTEDSAETLY. The complete CDR3 protein is CASSTEDSAETLYF.

Regarding this clone: Gene names are mouse gene names. The sequenced fragment ends 1 residue before the CDR3 boundary, so the rest is inferred from the germline J gene. The chain is built from TRBV1 and TRBJ2-7, with TRBD1 as a possible D gene (5 bases). Trimming cost V 4 bases and J 4 bases, with 8 bases left between them. CDR1 NSQYPW and CDR2 LRSPGD come from the germline V gene (reference sequence). This CDR3 is built from 12 residues. This chain's CDR3 is CTCSGDRYEQYF. Partial CDR3 DNA: TGCACCTGCAGTGGAGACAGATATGAACAGTAC.

With respect to this clone: Gene names follow the mouse nomenclature. The read ends 1 residue early relative to the CDR3; the germline J gene fills the gap. This sample includes further DNA sequences coding for the same CDR3. The chain has TRBV19 and TRBJ2-1; TRBD2 matches at 8 bases. The CDR3 totals 14 residues. Unmatched junction bases numbered 5, after V lost 2 bases and J lost 7 bases. CDR1 FNHDT and CDR2 SITEND come from the germline V gene (reference sequence). Incomplete CDR3 DNA: TGTGCCAGCAGTATGGGGGGGCGGGGGGCTGAGCAGTTC. Protein product: CASSMGGRGAEQF. The whole CDR3 region reads CASSMGGRGAEQFF.